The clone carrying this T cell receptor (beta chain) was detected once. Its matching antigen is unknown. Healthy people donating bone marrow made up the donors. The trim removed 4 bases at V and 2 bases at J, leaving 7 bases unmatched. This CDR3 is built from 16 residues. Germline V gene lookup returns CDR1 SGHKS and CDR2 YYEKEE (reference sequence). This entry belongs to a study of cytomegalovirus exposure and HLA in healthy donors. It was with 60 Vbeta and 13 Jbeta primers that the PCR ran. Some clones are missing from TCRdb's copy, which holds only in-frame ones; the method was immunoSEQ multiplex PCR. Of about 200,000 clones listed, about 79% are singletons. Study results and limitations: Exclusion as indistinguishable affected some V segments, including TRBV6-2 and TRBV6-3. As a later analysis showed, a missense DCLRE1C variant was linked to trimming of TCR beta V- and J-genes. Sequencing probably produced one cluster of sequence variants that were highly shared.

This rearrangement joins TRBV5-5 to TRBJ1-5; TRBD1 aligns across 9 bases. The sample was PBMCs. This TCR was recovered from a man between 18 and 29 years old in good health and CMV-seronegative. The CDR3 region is CASSRDRDIRNQPQHF. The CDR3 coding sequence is TGTGCCAGCAGCCGGGACAGGGATATACGCAATCAGCCCCAGCATTTT.